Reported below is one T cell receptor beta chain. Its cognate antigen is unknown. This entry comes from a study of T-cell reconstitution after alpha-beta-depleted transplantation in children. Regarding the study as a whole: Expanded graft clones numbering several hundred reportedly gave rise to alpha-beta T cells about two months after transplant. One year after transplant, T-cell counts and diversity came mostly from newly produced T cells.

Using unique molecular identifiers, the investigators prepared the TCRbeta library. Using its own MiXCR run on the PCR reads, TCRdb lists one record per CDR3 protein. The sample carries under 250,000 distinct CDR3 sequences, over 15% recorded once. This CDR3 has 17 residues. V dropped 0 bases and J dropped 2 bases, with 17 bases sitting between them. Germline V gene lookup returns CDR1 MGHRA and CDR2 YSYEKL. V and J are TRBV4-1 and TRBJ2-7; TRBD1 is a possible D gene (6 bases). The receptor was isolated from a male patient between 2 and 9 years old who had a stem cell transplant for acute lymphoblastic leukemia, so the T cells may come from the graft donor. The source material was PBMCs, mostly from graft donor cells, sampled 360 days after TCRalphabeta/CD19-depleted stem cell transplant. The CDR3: CASSQDIGTGNPYEQYF. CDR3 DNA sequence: TGCGCCAGCAGCCAAGATATAGGAACAGGGAATCCCTACGAGCAGTACTTC.